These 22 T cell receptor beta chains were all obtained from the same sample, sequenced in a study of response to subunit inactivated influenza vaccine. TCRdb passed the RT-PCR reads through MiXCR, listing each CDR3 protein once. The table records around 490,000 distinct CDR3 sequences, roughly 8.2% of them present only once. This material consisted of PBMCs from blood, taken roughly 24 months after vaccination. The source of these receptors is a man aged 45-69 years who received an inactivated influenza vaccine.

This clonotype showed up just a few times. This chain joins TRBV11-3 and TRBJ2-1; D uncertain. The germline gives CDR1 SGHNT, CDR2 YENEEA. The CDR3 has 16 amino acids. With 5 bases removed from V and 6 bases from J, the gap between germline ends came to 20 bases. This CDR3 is CASSQQWLSTFNEQFF. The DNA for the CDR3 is TGTGCCAGCAGCCAACAGTGGCTTTCCACGTTCAATGAGCAGTTCTTC.

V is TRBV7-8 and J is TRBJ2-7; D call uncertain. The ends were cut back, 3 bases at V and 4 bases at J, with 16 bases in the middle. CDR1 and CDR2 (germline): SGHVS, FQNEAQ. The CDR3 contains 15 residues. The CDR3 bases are TGTGCCAGCAGCTTGGACCGTTCACTTGCTTACGAGCAGTACTTC. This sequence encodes CASSLDRSLAYEQYF.

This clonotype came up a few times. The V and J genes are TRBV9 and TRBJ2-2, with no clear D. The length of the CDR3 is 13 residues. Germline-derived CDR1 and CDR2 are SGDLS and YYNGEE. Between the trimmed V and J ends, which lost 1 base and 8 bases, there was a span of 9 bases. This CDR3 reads CASSVRSTGELFF. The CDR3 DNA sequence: TGTGCCAGCAGCGTAAGGTCCACAGGGGAGCTGTTTTTT.

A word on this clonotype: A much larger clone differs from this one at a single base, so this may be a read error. The CDR3 loop reads CASSPPGTSRNEEQFF. The CDR3 DNA reads TGTGCCAGCAGCCCGCCGGGGACTAGCAGGAACGAAGAGCAGTTCTTC. The V call is TRBV11-2, the J call TRBJ2-1; 9 bases match TRBD2. V shed 5 bases, J shed 10 bases, and the junction held 15 bases outside the gene matches. CDR1 and CDR2 from the germline V gene are SGHAT and FQNNGV. The CDR3 runs to 16 residues.

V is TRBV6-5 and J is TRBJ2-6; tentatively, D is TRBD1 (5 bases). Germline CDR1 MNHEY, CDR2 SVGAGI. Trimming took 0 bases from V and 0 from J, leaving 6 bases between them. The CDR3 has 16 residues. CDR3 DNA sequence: TGTGCCAGCAGTTACTCGGGGCTCTCTGGGGCCAACGTCCTGACTTTC. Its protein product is CASSYSGLSGANVLTF.

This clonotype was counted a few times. This chain's CDR3 is CATSSTGRTGYGYTF. In nucleotides, the CDR3 is TGTGCCACCAGCAGTACTGGACGGACAGGCTATGGCTACACCTTC. The chain joins TRBV15 to TRBJ1-2; the match to TRBD1 covers 7 bases. The CDR3 consists of 15 residues. Germline CDR1 and CDR2: LNHNV and YYDKDF (reference sequence). The V and J ends lost 3 bases and 4 bases, in that order; junction bases with no gene match: 8. The variable domain in full, completed from reference TRBV15 and TRBJ1-2, reads DAMVIQNPRYQVTQFGKPVTLSCSQTLNHNVMYWYQQKSSQAPKLLFHYYDKDFNNEADTPDNFQSRRPNTSFCFLDIRSPGLGDTAMYLCATSSTGRTGYGYTFGSGTRLTVV.

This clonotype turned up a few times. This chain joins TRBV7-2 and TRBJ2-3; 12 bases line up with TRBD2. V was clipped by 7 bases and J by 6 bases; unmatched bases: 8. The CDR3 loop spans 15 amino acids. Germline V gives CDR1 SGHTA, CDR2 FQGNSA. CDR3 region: CASTETSGSFDTQYF. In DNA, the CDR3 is TGTGCCAGCACCGAGACTAGCGGGAGTTTTGATACGCAGTATTTT.

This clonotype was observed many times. This CDR3 reads CASSLSAGPYGYTF. The CDR3 DNA sequence: TGTGCCAGCAGTTTAAGCGCAGGGCCTTATGGCTACACCTTC. The J gene is TRBJ1-2, the V gene TRBV12-3 or TRBV12-4; a possible D gene is TRBD1 (5 bases). The CDR3 runs 14 residues. V lost 2 bases and J 5 bases, leaving 12 bases between the germline ends.

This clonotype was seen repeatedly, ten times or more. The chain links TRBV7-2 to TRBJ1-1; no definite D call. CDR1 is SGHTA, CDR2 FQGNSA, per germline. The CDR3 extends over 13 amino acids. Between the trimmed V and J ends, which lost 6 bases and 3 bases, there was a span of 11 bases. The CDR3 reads CASRREIDTEAFF. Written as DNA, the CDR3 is TGTGCCAGCAGGCGGGAGATCGACACTGAAGCTTTCTTT. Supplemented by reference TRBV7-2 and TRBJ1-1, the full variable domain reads GAGVSQSPSNKVTEKGKDVELRCDPISGHTALYWYRQSLGQGLEFLIYFQGNSAPDKSGLPSDRFSAERTGGSVSTLTIQRTQQEDSAVYLCASRREIDTEAFFGQGTRLTVV.

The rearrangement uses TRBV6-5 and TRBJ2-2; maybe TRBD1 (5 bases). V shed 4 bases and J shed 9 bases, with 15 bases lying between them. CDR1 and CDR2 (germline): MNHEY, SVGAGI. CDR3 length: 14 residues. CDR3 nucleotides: TGTGCCAGCAGTTTTCTCCCCAGGGTCCGGGAGCTGTTTTTT. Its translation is CASSFLPRVRELFF.

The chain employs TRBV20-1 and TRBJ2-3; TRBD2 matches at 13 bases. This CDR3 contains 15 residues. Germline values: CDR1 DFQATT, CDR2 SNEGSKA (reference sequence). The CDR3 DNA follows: TGCACCGTTGCCGGGACTAGCGGGATTACAGATACGCAGTATTTT. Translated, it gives CTVAGTSGITDTQYF.

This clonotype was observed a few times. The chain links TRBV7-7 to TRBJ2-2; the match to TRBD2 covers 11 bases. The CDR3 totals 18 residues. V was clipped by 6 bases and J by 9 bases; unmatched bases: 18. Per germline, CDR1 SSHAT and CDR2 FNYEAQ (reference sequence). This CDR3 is CASSPAVTSGSRGRELFF. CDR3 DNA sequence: TGTGCCAGCAGTCCCGCGGTAACTAGCGGGAGCCGAGGAAGGGAGCTGTTTTTT.

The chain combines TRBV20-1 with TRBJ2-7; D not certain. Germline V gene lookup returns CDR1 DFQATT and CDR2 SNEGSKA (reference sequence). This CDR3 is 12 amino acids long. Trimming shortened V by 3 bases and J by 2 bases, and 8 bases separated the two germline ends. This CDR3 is CSASPNTYEQYF. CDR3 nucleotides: TGCAGTGCTAGTCCTAATACCTACGAGCAGTACTTC.

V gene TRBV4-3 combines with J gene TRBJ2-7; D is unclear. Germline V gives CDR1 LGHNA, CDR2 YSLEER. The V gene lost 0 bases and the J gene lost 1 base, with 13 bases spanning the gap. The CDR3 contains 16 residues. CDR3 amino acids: CASSQDKGFGSYEQYF. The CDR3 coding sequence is TGCGCCAGCAGCCAAGACAAGGGATTCGGGTCCTACGAGCAGTACTTC.

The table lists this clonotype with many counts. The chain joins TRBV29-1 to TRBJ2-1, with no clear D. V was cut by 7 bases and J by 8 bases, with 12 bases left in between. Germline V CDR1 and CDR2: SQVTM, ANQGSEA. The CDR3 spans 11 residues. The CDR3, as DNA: TGCAGCGCTGTGGCCGGCTATGAGCAGTTCTTC. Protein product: CSAVAGYEQFF.

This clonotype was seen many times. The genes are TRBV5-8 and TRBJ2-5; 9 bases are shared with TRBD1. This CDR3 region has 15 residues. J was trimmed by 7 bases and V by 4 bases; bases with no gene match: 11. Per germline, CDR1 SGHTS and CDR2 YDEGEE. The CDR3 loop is CASSTLGTGKGTQYF. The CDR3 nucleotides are TGTGCCAGCAGCACTTTAGGGACAGGGAAGGGGACCCAGTACTTC.

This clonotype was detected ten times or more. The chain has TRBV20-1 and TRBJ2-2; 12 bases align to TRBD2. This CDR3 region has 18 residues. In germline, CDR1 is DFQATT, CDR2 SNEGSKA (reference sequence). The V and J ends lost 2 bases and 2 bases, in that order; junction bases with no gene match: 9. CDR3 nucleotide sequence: TGCAGTGCTAGAATGACTAGCGGGGGTCACGGAAACACCGGGGAGCTGTTTTTT. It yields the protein CSARMTSGGHGNTGELFF.

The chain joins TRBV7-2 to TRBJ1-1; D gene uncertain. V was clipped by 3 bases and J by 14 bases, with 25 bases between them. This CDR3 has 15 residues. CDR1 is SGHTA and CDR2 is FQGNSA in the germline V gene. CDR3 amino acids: CASSFLTRASQKLFF. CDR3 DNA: TGTGCCAGCAGCTTTCTCACCCGGGCCAGCCAAAAGTTGTTCTTT.

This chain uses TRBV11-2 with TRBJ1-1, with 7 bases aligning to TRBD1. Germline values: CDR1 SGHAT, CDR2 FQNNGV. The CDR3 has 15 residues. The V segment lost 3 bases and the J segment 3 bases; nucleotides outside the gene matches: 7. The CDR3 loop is CASSFLQGLYTEAFF. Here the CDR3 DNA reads TGTGCCAGCAGCTTTCTACAGGGGCTCTACACTGAAGCTTTCTTT.

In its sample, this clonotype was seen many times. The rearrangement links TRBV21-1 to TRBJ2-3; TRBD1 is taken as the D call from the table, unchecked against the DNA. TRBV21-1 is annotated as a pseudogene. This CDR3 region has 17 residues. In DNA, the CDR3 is TGTGCCAGCAGCCTAAATTTGGGACAGGGGAGAACAGATACGCAGTATTTT. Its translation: CASSLNLGQGRTDTQYF.

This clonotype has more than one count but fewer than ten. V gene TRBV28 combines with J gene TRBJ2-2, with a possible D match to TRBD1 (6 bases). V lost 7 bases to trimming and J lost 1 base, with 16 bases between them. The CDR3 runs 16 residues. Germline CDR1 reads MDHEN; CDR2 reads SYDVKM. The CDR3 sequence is CASIPIWTENTGELFF. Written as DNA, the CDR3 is TGTGCCAGCATCCCCATCTGGACAGAGAACACCGGGGAGCTGTTTTTT.

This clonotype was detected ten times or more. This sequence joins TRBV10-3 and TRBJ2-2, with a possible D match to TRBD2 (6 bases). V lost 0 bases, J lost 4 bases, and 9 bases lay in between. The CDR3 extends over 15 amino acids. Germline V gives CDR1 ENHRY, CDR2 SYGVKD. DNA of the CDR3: TGTGCCATCAGTGAGTCGGGACTGGGCACCGGGGAGCTGTTTTTT. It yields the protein CAISESGLGTGELFF.